This T cell receptor beta chain stems from a study of resident and recirculating memory T cells in vitiligo. Broader study findings: TCR sequences were not conserved across biopsy sites or patients.

Notes on this clone: Antigen: not known. Compared with germline, one end of the junction differs, possibly owing to a read error.

Sequencing used immunoSEQ multiplex PCR; TCRdb keeps in-frame clones, though not all of them. The sample has roughly 40,000 clones; 85% to 95% are singletons. The CDR3 is 16 residues long. Per germline, CDR1 SGHRS and CDR2 YFSETQ. The receptor comes from a male donor with vitiligo. The chain carries TRBV5-1 and TRBJ1-1, with D hard to call. Sequences were obtained from blood. Here the CDR3 reads CASSLLSDPENPEAFF. CDR3 nucleotides: TGCGCCAGCAGCTTGTTAAGCGACCCGGAGAACCCTGAAGCTTTCTTT.